This T cell receptor beta chain comes out of a study of regulatory T cells in long-lasting Graves disease. Findings and limits, study-wide: Persistent Graves' patients had lower TCR diversity than newly diagnosed ones. It was in persistent disease that TRBV28, TRBJ1-2 and TRBJ2-5 were favored.

The time point here: newly diagnosed GD, antithyroid drugs for less than 3 months. Extracted RNA from PBMCs served as the source of the TCR library. The patients were enrolled through endocrinology in Xi'an, China. Germline CDR1 is SGHRS and CDR2 is YFSETQ. The CDR3 extends over 13 amino acids. Trimming shortened V by 4 bases and J by 6 bases, and 14 bases separated the two germline ends. Building the TCR beta libraries relied on iRepertoire HTBI primers, and CDR3 regions underwent Arm-PCR. TCRdb re-analysed the multiplex PCR reads in MiXCR, keeping a single row per CDR3 protein. The top ten clones hold about 15% of a sample with 200,000 to 300,000 distinct CDR3 sequences, 20% to 25% of them seen once. Details on this clonotype: Its specificity is not known.

The receptor was derived from a female donor with Graves disease. The chain has TRBV5-1 and TRBJ2-7; maybe TRBD2 (5 bases). The source material was peripheral blood mononuclear cells (PBMCs), sampled at new diagnosis, from a patient treated with antithyroid drugs. CDR3 sequence reads: CASSPRGSIEQYF. The DNA of the CDR3 is TGCGCCAGCAGCCCTCGGGGTAGCATCGAGCAGTACTTC.